Following are 26 T cell receptor beta chains from one sample sequenced in a study of response to subunit inactivated influenza vaccine. TCRdb recomputed calls from the RT-PCR reads with MiXCR, one row per CDR3 protein. Here the sample spans around 200,000 distinct CDR3 sequences, 13% to 15% being singletons. The input for sequencing was CD8+ T cells sorted from PBMCs, taken 4 to 6 days after vaccination. Receptors originate from a man in his fifties who received an inactivated influenza vaccine.

The rearrangement uses TRBV9 and TRBJ2-1; tentatively, D is TRBD2 (6 bases). The CDR3 covers 16 residues. Germline V lookup: CDR1 SGDLS, CDR2 YYNGEE. Trimming left V 3 bases short and J 4 bases short, with 17 bases between. DNA of the CDR3: TGTGCCAGCAGCGGCACTAGCCGCGTGGGTTACAATGAGCAGTTCTTC. It translates to CASSGTSRVGYNEQFF.

This clonotype was picked up many times. The chain's CDR3 is CASSYSILPGRINEKLFF. CDR3 coding DNA: TGTGCCAGCAGTTACTCGATTTTGCCGGGACGGATTAATGAAAAACTGTTTTTT. The rearrangement links TRBV6-5 to TRBJ1-4, with D tentatively TRBD1 (5 bases). Germline loops: CDR1 MNHEY, CDR2 SVGAGI. The V and J ends lost 0 bases and 4 bases respectively, with 18 bases between them. The CDR3 has 18 amino acids.

V is TRBV4-1 and J is TRBJ2-1; the D is unclear. The CDR3 runs to 17 residues. From germline, CDR1 is MGHRA and CDR2 YSYEKL. With 0 bases removed from V and 3 bases from J, the gap between germline ends came to 15 bases. For the CDR3, the DNA is TGCGCCAGCAGCCAAGATCAATTGAAGGCCTTCTACAATGAGCAGTTCTTC. Translated: CASSQDQLKAFYNEQFF.

This clonotype occurred a few times. The chain employs TRBV24-1 and TRBJ1-1, with TRBD1 matching over 7 bases. The germline V gene encodes CDR1 KGHDR and CDR2 SFDVKD. This CDR3 has 15 residues. V shed 2 bases, J shed 1 base, and the junction held 3 bases outside the gene matches. CDR3 protein: CATSDYEGANTEAFF. The CDR3 region has the DNA TGTGCCACCAGTGATTATGAGGGGGCGAACACTGAAGCTTTCTTT.

The rearrangement uses TRBV6-6 and TRBJ2-1, with no clear D. The CDR3 runs to 12 residues. Germline assignment: CDR1 MNHNY and CDR2 SVGAGI (reference sequence). Trimming removed 5 bases from V and 9 bases from J, with 11 bases in between. In nucleotides, the CDR3 is TGTGCCAGCAGTCAACAGACACCTGAGCAGTTCTTC. This translates into CASSQQTPEQFF.

This clonotype was found a few times. V usage is TRBV29-1 and J usage is TRBJ2-3, with 7 bases lining up with TRBD1. The CDR3 totals 15 residues. After removal of 6 bases from V and 4 bases from J, the junction contained 13 bases not matched to a gene. Germline loops: CDR1 SQVTM, CDR2 ANQGSEA. Written as DNA, the CDR3 is TGCAGCGTCCCGACCGGGACAGTAAGACCAGATACGCAGTATTTT. As protein: CSVPTGTVRPDTQYF.

This clonotype occurred a few times. V is TRBV12-3 or TRBV12-4 and J is TRBJ2-6; D is uncertain. V lost 3 bases, J lost 2 bases, and 17 bases lay in between. CDR3 length: 18 residues. The CDR3 spells CASSFETPLGPGANVLTF. The CDR3, as DNA: TGTGCCAGCAGTTTTGAGACGCCCTTGGGCCCTGGGGCCAACGTCCTGACTTTC.

This clonotype was seen more than once but under ten times. This chain links TRBV6-2 or TRBV6-3 with TRBJ2-2; a weak D match, TRBD1 (5 bases). Between the trimmed V and J ends, which lost 6 bases and 4 bases, there was a span of 12 bases. CDR1 and CDR2 (germline): MNHEY, SVGEGT. The CDR3 is 14 amino acids. This CDR3 is CASSPGHITGELFF. The CDR3 DNA reads TGTGCCAGCAGCCCCGGACACATCACCGGGGAGCTGTTTTTT.

This chain connects TRBV20-1 to TRBJ2-5; D not resolved. Trimming cost V 0 bases and J 4 bases, with 12 bases left between them. Germline V CDR1 and CDR2: DFQATT, SNEGSKA (reference sequence). The CDR3 length is 14 residues. CDR3 amino acids: CSARDPRLAETQYF. The CDR3 coding sequence is TGCAGTGCTAGAGACCCCCGACTGGCAGAGACCCAGTACTTC.

The chain carries TRBV9 and TRBJ1-3, with a tentative D call TRBD1 (6 bases). The CDR3 spans 20 residues. CDR1 SGDLS and CDR2 YYNGEE come from the germline V gene. The ends were cut back, 1 base at V and 0 bases at J, with 23 bases in the middle. The CDR3 protein is CASSVNRNARQADSGNTIYF. DNA for the CDR3: TGTGCCAGCAGCGTAAATCGGAACGCCAGACAGGCGGACTCTGGAAACACCATATATTTT.

This clonotype showed up just a few times. The limits of the CDR3 on the DNA are not certain, so only TCRdb's listed CDR3 is given. V gene TRBV29-1 combines with J gene TRBJ2-1; TRBD2, the D gene given by the table, was not confirmed from the DNA. Germline V CDR1 and CDR2: SQVTM, ANQGSEA. The CDR3 is made up of 12 amino acids, end residues included. The CDR3 sequence is CSVGGGILGPFF.

This clonotype was counted a few times. The V gene is TRBV6-2 or TRBV6-3, the J gene TRBJ2-7; no definite D call. This CDR3 has 13 amino acids. Trimming took off 4 bases at V and 2 bases at J, with 9 bases between the two ends. CDR1 is MNHEY, CDR2 SVGEGT, per germline. The CDR3 spells CASSSSLPYEQYF. CDR3 DNA: TGTGCCAGCAGTTCCTCACTTCCCTACGAGCAGTACTTC.

The gene calls are TRBV29-1 and TRBJ2-3; D possibly matches TRBD1 or TRBD2 (5 bases each). CDR1 SQVTM and CDR2 ANQGSEA come from the germline V gene. V lost 0 bases and J lost 6, with 10 bases in between. The CDR3 totals 13 residues. Written as DNA, the CDR3 is TGCAGCGTTGAAGATGGGACCCAGGATACGCAGTATTTT. Its protein is CSVEDGTQDTQYF.

The V gene is TRBV10-3, the J gene TRBJ2-5; 9 nucleotides match TRBD2. V shed 2 bases and J 5 bases; nucleotides not matched to a gene: 12. The CDR3 covers 17 residues. CDR1 is ENHRY and CDR2 is SYGVKD in the germline V gene. The CDR3 here is CAISETPGLALRETQYF. CDR3 bases: TGTGCCATCAGTGAGACACCGGGACTAGCCCTCCGGGAGACCCAGTACTTC.

This chain connects TRBV29-1 to TRBJ2-7, with 10 bases lining up with TRBD2. Trimming took 6 bases from V and 2 from J; bases not matched to a gene: 7. Germline CDR1 SQVTM, CDR2 ANQGSEA. The CDR3 loop spans 14 amino acids. The CDR3 bases are TGCAGCGTACTTGGACTAGCGGTAACCTACGAGCAGTACTTC. Amino acid sequence: CSVLGLAVTYEQYF.

V and J are TRBV20-1 and TRBJ2-1; D is unresolved. Looked up from germline, CDR1 is DFQATT and CDR2 is SNEGSKA (reference sequence). Trimming stripped 6 bases from V and 6 bases from J, with 21 bases between. The CDR3 totals 15 residues. DNA for the CDR3: TGCAGTGCCAAACTCGGGTCTTCTCCTTTCAATGAGCAGTTCTTC. Amino acid sequence: CSAKLGSSPFNEQFF.

This chain links TRBV7-8 with TRBJ1-3, with D possibly TRBD1 on 5 matching bases. There are 15 residues in the CDR3. Trimming stripped 5 bases from V and 3 bases from J, with 14 bases between. CDR1 and CDR2 (germline): SGHVS, FQNEAQ. CDR3: CASSGGSGNGNTIYF. CDR3 coding DNA: TGTGCCAGCAGCGGAGGGTCAGGGAATGGAAACACCATATATTTT.

This chain joins TRBV4-3 and TRBJ2-2, with 10 bases matching TRBD2. The V and J ends lost 0 bases and 2 bases, in that order; junction bases with no gene match: 6. CDR3 length: 18 residues. CDR1 and CDR2 (germline): LGHNA, YSLEER. In nucleotides, the CDR3 is TGCGCCAGCAGCCAAGATTGGGCTAGCGGGAGTAACACCGGGGAGCTGTTTTTT. Its protein is CASSQDWASGSNTGELFF.

This clonotype occurred once. The J gene is TRBJ1-1, the V gene TRBV7-9; tentatively, D is TRBD1 (5 bases). Germline lookup yields CDR1 SEHNR and CDR2 FQNEAQ (reference sequence). Trimming took off 5 bases at V and 11 bases at J, with 15 bases between the two ends. CDR3 length equals 12 residues. CDR3 DNA: TGTGCCAGCAGCCTTGACAGCGGTGATGCTTTCTTT. Translation gives CASSLDSGDAFF.

The rearrangement joins TRBV12-3 or TRBV12-4 to TRBJ2-3, with 7 bases identical to TRBD1. The V segment lost 0 bases and the J segment 0 bases; nucleotides outside the gene matches: 3. The CDR3 contains 16 residues. The CDR3: CASSLAGTASTDTQYF. The CDR3 DNA is TGTGCCAGCAGTTTAGCCGGGACAGCTAGCACAGATACGCAGTATTTT.

This clonotype was detected a few times. V is TRBV12-3 or TRBV12-4 and J is TRBJ2-1, with TRBD1 identical over 7 bases. The CDR3 loop spans 12 amino acids. Trimming removed 11 bases from V and 0 bases from J; junction bases left unmatched: 1. The CDR3 DNA follows: TGTGCCCAGGGGGACTCCTACAATGAGCAGTTCTTC. Translated, it gives CAQGDSYNEQFF.

This clonotype has a handful of counts. The chain has TRBV12-3 or TRBV12-4 and TRBJ2-1, with no clear D. This CDR3 has 14 amino acids. Deletions cut 3 bases from V and 4 bases from J, with 10 bases between. The CDR3 nucleotides read TGTGCCAGCAGTTTTCGCAGCGTATACAATGAGCAGTTCTTC. This translates into CASSFRSVYNEQFF.

The chain links TRBV11-2 to TRBJ2-5; D is undetermined. The CDR3 is made up of 14 amino acids. Germline loops: CDR1 SGHAT, CDR2 FQNNGV. V shed 1 base and J shed 1 base, with 7 bases lying between them. DNA for the CDR3: TGTGCCAGCAGCTTAGGGTACACCCAAGAGACCCAGTACTTC. It encodes CASSLGYTQETQYF.

In its sample, this clonotype was seen a few times. The V call is TRBV29-1, the J call TRBJ2-1; 7 bases are shared with TRBD2. The trim removed 6 bases at V and 0 bases at J, leaving 5 bases unmatched. This CDR3 is 14 amino acids long. The germline CDR1 and CDR2 sequences are SQVTM and ANQGSEA. The CDR3 DNA reads TGCAGCGTCCAAGCGGGAAGCTCCTACAATGAGCAGTTCTTC. Protein: CSVQAGSSYNEQFF.

V usage is TRBV7-9 and J usage is TRBJ2-7, with D possibly being TRBD1 (5 bases). Trimming removed 4 bases from V and 0 bases from J, with 16 bases in between. The CDR3 is made up of 16 amino acids. CDR1 is SEHNR and CDR2 is FQNEAQ in the germline V gene (reference sequence). CDR3 amino acids: CASSSETDTFSYEQYF. DNA for the CDR3: TGTGCCAGCAGCTCCGAAACGGACACCTTCTCCTACGAGCAGTACTTC.

The V call is TRBV6-5, the J call TRBJ2-2; D is unresolved. V lost 0 bases, J lost 6 bases, and 5 bases lay in between. This CDR3 has 13 amino acids. Germline values: CDR1 MNHEY, CDR2 SVGAGI. CDR3 residues: CASSYSNPGELFF. In DNA form, the CDR3 reads TGTGCCAGCAGTTACTCGAATCCCGGGGAGCTGTTTTTT.